This T cell receptor (beta chain) emerged from a study of early T cells in non-severe SARS-CoV-2 infection (dated by TCRdb to about 2021). Study-level background: Because TCR sequencing was done on bulk RNA from unsorted whole blood, the alpha and beta chains could not be paired.

Points the paper makes about the study in general: Matching against VDJdb was skewed toward anti-spike CD8 responses, likely underestimated virus-specific expansions, and missed private and CD4 specificities.

A few counts support this clonotype. Its antigen specificity is not known. One base away there is no much larger clone; base qualities are not given. The library was made by 5' RACE. Sequencing relied on a NextSeq 500. To correct for sequencing error and PCR bias, the TCR library protocol tagged individual cDNA molecules with unique molecular identifiers. Both TCR alpha and beta chains were sequenced, and tight co-correlation was observed between alpha and beta sequence abundances in each sample. In the source study's methods: Decombinator V4 was used to perform V gene, J gene and CDR3 annotation of TCR sequences. Expanded TCRs were defined as changing significantly between any two time points under a Poisson model with p below 0.0001. Abundances of TCRs were expressed as counts per million after normalisation to the total number of TCRs sequenced in each sample. MAIT TCRs were defined by TRAV1-2 paired with TRAJ12, TRAJ20 or TRAJ33, and iNKT TCRs by TRAV10 paired with TRAJ18. VDJdb, accessed 1 November 2021, was searched for CMV, EBV and SARS-CoV-2 annotated TCRs, excluding TCRs annotated for multiple antigens. The public sequencing data were trimmed at Q25 with fastp and processed into clonotypes with MiXCR by TCRdb, which kept only in-frame beta chains. Each record represents a unique CDR3 protein, reported with the most common genes and DNA among its rows. TCRdb, not the original authors, processed these V and J calls. This sample lists over 50,000 distinct CDR3 sequences; almost 9.5% were detected once. 1.2% of the sample comes from the top ten.

The study was a case-control design nested within a healthcare worker cohort in London, UK, with weekly nasopharyngeal swab PCR tests and blood sampling. Healthcare workers were enrolled in the week of the UK lockdown, from 23 to 31 March 2020, and were followed every week for up to about 15 weeks. From V the trimming removes 5 bases and from J it removes 0 bases, while the gene matches leave 5 bases of the junction unaccounted for. As encoded in the germline V gene, CDR1 is MNHNS while CDR2 is SASEGT. Measured from the cysteine to the valine, the CDR3 is 15 residues long. Of the read, only the CDR3 DNA is kept; its 45 bases are in frame from base 1.

The sequence links TRBV6-1 to TRBJ2-7; 9 central bases correspond to TRBD2. Sequencing was carried out using whole blood. This clonotype was obtained from an adult who was a healthcare worker with PCR-confirmed SARS-CoV-2 infection or an uninfected control (not recorded which). The CDR3 sequence is CASSSSGESSYEQYV. The DNA reads TGTGCCAGCAGTTCTAGCGGGGAGAGCTCCTACGAGCAGTACGTC.